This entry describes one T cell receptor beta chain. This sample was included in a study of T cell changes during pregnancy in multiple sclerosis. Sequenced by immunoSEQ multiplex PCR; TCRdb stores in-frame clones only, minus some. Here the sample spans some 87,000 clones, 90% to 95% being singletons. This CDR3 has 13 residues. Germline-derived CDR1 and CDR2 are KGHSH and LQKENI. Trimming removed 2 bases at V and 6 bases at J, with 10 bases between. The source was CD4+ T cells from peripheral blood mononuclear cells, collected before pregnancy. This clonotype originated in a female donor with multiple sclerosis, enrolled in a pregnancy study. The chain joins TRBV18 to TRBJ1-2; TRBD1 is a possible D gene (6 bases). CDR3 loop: CASSPEQGDGYTF. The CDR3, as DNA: TGTGCCAGCTCACCAGAACAGGGCGATGGCTACACCTTC.